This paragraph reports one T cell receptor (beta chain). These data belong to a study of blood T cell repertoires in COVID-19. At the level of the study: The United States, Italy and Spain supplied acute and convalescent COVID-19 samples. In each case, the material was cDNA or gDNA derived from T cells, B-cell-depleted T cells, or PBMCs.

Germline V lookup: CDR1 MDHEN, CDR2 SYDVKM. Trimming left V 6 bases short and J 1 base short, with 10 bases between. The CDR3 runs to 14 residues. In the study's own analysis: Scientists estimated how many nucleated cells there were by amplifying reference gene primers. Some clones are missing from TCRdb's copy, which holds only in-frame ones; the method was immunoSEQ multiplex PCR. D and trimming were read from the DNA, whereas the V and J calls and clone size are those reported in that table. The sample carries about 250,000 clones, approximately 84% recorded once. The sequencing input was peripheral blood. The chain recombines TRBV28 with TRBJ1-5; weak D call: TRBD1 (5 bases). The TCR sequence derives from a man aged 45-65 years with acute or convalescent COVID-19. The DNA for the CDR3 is TGTGCCAGCAGAATGGACATAAGCAATCAGCCCCAGCATTTT. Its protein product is CASRMDISNQPQHF.